Listed here are 21 T cell receptor beta chains from one sample, sequenced in a study of CD4+ T cells in melanoma. TCRdb's table, derived via immunoSEQ multiplex PCR, lists solely in-frame clones and lacks some. The table records about 50,000 clones, nearly 90% of them present only once. The sequencing sample was made of peripheral blood. The receptor source for this set is a human donor with melanoma.

The chain combines TRBV7-8 with TRBJ1-1, with D uncertain. Trimming removed 5 bases from V and 0 bases from J, with 7 bases in between. The V gene's germline CDR1 is SGHVS and CDR2 FQNEAQ. The CDR3 totals 13 residues. The CDR3 region is CASSPRLNTEAFF. CDR3 DNA sequence: TGTGCCAGCAGCCCGAGGTTGAACACTGAAGCTTTCTTT.

The rearrangement links TRBV7-8 to TRBJ2-7; D is perhaps TRBD1 (6 bases). CDR3 length: 17 amino acids. Germline V gene lookup returns CDR1 SGHVS and CDR2 FQNEAQ. Trimming took off 0 bases at V and 3 bases at J, with 18 bases between the two ends. The CDR3 loop reads CASSLATTGIFVYEQYF. The CDR3 DNA sequence: TGTGCCAGCAGCTTAGCGACCACAGGGATTTTTGTCTACGAGCAGTACTTC.

J is TRBJ1-2 and V is TRBV6-4, with TRBD1 matching over 8 bases. The V gene end was trimmed by 5 bases and the J gene end by 0 bases; junction bases not matched to a gene: 8. This CDR3 region has 16 residues. The germline gives CDR1 MRHNA, CDR2 SNTAGT. CDR3 sequence: CASSPRGQEANYGYTF. CDR3 nucleotides: TGTGCCAGCAGTCCTAGGGGACAGGAAGCTAACTATGGCTACACCTTC.

This clone is a singleton in its sample. The CDR3 DNA reads as TGTGCCTGGAGTTTAGGGGGACCGAACATTCAGTACTTC. The encoded protein is CAWSLGGPNIQYF. The genes are TRBV30 and TRBJ2-4; D possibly corresponds to TRBD1 (6 bases). The length of the CDR3 is 13 residues. Trimming shortened V by 2 bases and J by 7 bases, and 12 bases separated the two germline ends. Per germline, CDR1 GTSNPN and CDR2 SVGIG (reference sequence).

The V and J genes are TRBV27 and TRBJ2-1; 12 positions agree with TRBD1. After removal of 3 bases from V and 8 bases from J, the junction contained 2 bases not matched to a gene. This CDR3 contains 14 residues. Germline V CDR1 and CDR2: MNHEY, SMNVEV (reference sequence). CDR3 loop: CASSLGQGAYEQFF. The CDR3, as DNA: TGTGCCAGCAGTTTGGGACAGGGGGCTTATGAGCAGTTCTTC.

The chain employs TRBV6-5 and TRBJ2-7; a weak D match, TRBD1 (6 bases). The germline CDR1 and CDR2 sequences are MNHEY and SVGAGI. Trimming cost V 8 bases and J 3 bases, with 11 bases left between them. The CDR3 is 12 residues long. The CDR3 loop is CASGLQGYEQYF. The CDR3 DNA follows: TGTGCCAGCGGGTTACAGGGCTACGAGCAGTACTTC.

V gene TRBV29-1 combines with J gene TRBJ2-1; D is perhaps TRBD1 (5 bases). Trimming shortened V by 3 bases and J by 4 bases, and 10 bases separated the two germline ends. CDR1 and CDR2 (germline): SQVTM, ANQGSEA. This CDR3 spans 13 amino acids. The CDR3, as DNA: TGCAGCGTTGAGCTAAAGGGGTACAATGAGCAGTTCTTC. Translation gives CSVELKGYNEQFF.

The chain links TRBV13 to TRBJ1-2; TRBD1 might be the D (6 bases). The CDR3 contains 13 residues. Germline CDR1 and CDR2: PRHDT and FYEKMQ (reference sequence). V was trimmed by 2 bases and J by 4 bases, leaving 8 bases between them. Here the CDR3 DNA reads TGTGCCAGCAGCTTACAGGGGCCCTATGGCTACACCTTC. Its protein is CASSLQGPYGYTF.

The gene calls are TRBV9 and TRBJ1-5, with 9 nucleotides matching TRBD1. Germline V lookup: CDR1 SGDLS, CDR2 YYNGEE. The CDR3 spans 23 residues. Trimming took 3 bases from V and 2 from J; bases not matched to a gene: 27. The CDR3 sequence: CASSAKPGIIWGQGYVCNQPQHF. CDR3 nucleotide sequence: TGTGCCAGCAGCGCTAAGCCGGGTATTATCTGGGGACAGGGCTACGTGTGCAATCAGCCCCAGCATTTT.

The rearrangement uses TRBV7-9 and TRBJ1-1; D remains unclear. CDR3 length equals 11 residues. Between the trimmed V and J ends, which lost 2 bases and 2 bases, there was a span of 0 bases. Germline V gene lookup returns CDR1 SEHNR and CDR2 FQNEAQ (reference sequence). This chain's CDR3 is CASSLNTEAFF. CDR3 nucleotide sequence: TGTGCCAGCAGCTTAAACACTGAAGCTTTCTTT.

In nucleotides, the CDR3 is TGTGCCAGCAGCGATTCGACAGGTCGGTACTACAATGAGCAGTTCTTC. Amino acid sequence: CASSDSTGRYYNEQFF. V and J are TRBV11-2 and TRBJ2-1, with D perhaps matching TRBD1 (6 bases). This CDR3 has 16 residues. The V and J ends lost 5 bases and 3 bases respectively, with 17 bases between them. CDR1 is SGHAT, CDR2 FQNNGV, per germline.

The chain uses TRBV5-1 and TRBJ2-3; D perhaps matches TRBD1 (6 bases). Trimming cost V 0 bases and J 6 bases, with 8 bases left between them. CDR3 length: 13 amino acids. Germline values: CDR1 SGHRS, CDR2 YFSETQ. CDR3 DNA: TGCGCCAGCAGCTTGGGGACAGCTGATACGCAGTATTTT. Translation gives CASSLGTADTQYF. Looking up the rest from reference TRBV5-1 and TRBJ2-3 gives the full variable domain: KAGVTQTPRYLIKTRGQQVTLSCSPISGHRSVSWYQQTPGQGLQFLFEYFSETQRNKGNFPGRFSGRQFSNSRSEMNVSTLELGDSALYLCASSLGTADTQYFGPGTRLTVL.

The genes are TRBV11-2 and TRBJ2-7, with a weak D call TRBD2 (5 bases). Germline CDR1 and CDR2: SGHAT and FQNNGV. Trimming shortened V by 2 bases and J by 1 base, and 12 bases separated the two germline ends. CDR3 length: 15 residues. CDR3 nucleotides: TGTGCCAGCAGCTTAATGTGGAGCGGTTCCTACGAGCAGTACTTC. It yields the protein CASSLMWSGSYEQYF.

The gene calls are TRBV30 and TRBJ1-2; TRBD1 matches 8 bases. In germline, CDR1 is GTSNPN, CDR2 SVGIG (reference sequence). The V gene end was trimmed by 1 base and the J gene end by 5 bases; junction bases not matched to a gene: 15. This CDR3 has 17 residues. This CDR3 reads CAWSAGQGRGIRYGYTF. CDR3 DNA: TGTGCCTGGAGTGCAGGACAGGGAAGGGGGATTAGATATGGCTACACCTTC.

The rearrangement links TRBV5-1 to TRBJ2-5; D gene ambiguous. The germline V gene has CDR1 SGHRS and CDR2 YFSETQ. The CDR3 covers 12 residues. V dropped 0 bases and J dropped 5 bases, with 5 bases sitting between them. The DNA for the CDR3 is TGCGCCAGCAGCTTGGAAGGCGAGACCCAGTACTTC. As protein: CASSLEGETQYF. The full variable domain, with the rest looked up from reference TRBV5-1 and TRBJ2-5, is KAGVTQTPRYLIKTRGQQVTLSCSPISGHRSVSWYQQTPGQGLQFLFEYFSETQRNKGNFPGRFSGRQFSNSRSEMNVSTLELGDSALYLCASSLEGETQYFGPGTRLLVL.

The chain is built from TRBV30 and TRBJ2-7, with 8 bases fitting TRBD1. Germline CDR1 reads GTSNPN; CDR2 reads SVGIG (reference sequence). The CDR3 is made up of 13 amino acids. V was pared by 4 bases and J by 4 bases, with 6 bases of the junction left unmatched. Here the CDR3 DNA reads TGTGCCTGGACCGGGACAGGAATATACGAGCAGTACTTC. Translating it yields CAWTGTGIYEQYF.

The gene calls are TRBV28 and TRBJ2-7; 9 bases line up with TRBD1. In germline, CDR1 is MDHEN, CDR2 SYDVKM. The CDR3 covers 15 residues. Trimming took 5 bases from V and 2 from J; bases not matched to a gene: 7. CDR3 sequence (DNA): TGTGCCAGCAGTCCCTGGGGGACAGGGACCTACGAGCAGTACTTC. The encoded protein is CASSPWGTGTYEQYF.

The V call is TRBV18, the J call TRBJ2-2; 10 nucleotides align to TRBD1. Germline CDR1 reads KGHSH; CDR2 reads LQKENI. V lost 5 bases and J lost 7; bases outside the gene matches: 13. This CDR3 has 17 residues. DNA of the CDR3: TGTGCCAGCTCATCGCCGGGACAGGGGTTACTATTCGGGGAGCTGTTTTTT. Its translation is CASSSPGQGLLFGELFF.

The rearrangement joins TRBV27 to TRBJ2-7; no clear D gene. V lost 5 bases and J 4 bases, leaving 18 bases between the germline ends. Germline V gene data show CDR1 as MNHEY and CDR2 as SMNVEV (reference sequence). This CDR3 comprises 15 residues. The CDR3 sequence: CASSRLSPMMYEQYF. The CDR3 DNA sequence: TGTGCCAGCAGTCGTCTCTCCCCTATGATGTACGAGCAGTACTTC.

The gene calls are TRBV4-2 and TRBJ2-1, with TRBD2 matching over 13 bases. Germline V gene sequence: CDR1 LGHNA, CDR2 YNFKEQ. The trim removed 4 bases at V and 8 bases at J, leaving 8 bases unmatched. The CDR3 sequence is 16 residues long. CDR3 residues: CASSLGLAGAWDEQFF. DNA of the CDR3: TGTGCCAGCAGCCTTGGACTAGCGGGGGCCTGGGATGAGCAGTTCTTC.

The gene calls are TRBV5-1 and TRBJ1-1, with 7 bases aligning to TRBD1. CDR3 length: 14 residues. Germline V gene sequence: CDR1 SGHRS, CDR2 YFSETQ. V lost 7 bases, J lost 0 bases, and 6 bases stayed unmatched. The CDR3 spells CASLTGNMNTEAFF. The CDR3 DNA reads as TGCGCCAGCTTGACAGGGAACATGAACACTGAAGCTTTCTTT. The entire variable domain, with the rest obtained from reference TRBV5-1 and TRBJ1-1, is as follows: KAGVTQTPRYLIKTRGQQVTLSCSPISGHRSVSWYQQTPGQGLQFLFEYFSETQRNKGNFPGRFSGRQFSNSRSEMNVSTLELGDSALYLCASLTGNMNTEAFFGQGTRLTVV.